Reported below is one T cell receptor beta chain. Antigen specificity is unknown. One end of the junction varies from germline; a read error may be responsible. This specimen belongs to a study of metastatic and nonmetastatic thyroid tumors. On the study more broadly: Across peripheral blood and tumor or nodule tissue samples taken from malignant and benign thyroid patients, the repertoires were compared with one another.

Under the authors' procedure: Clinicopathological groups supplied CDR3 differences that were used to build a distant-metastasis classifier for papillary thyroid cancer. TCRdb recomputed clones from the PCR reads via MiXCR. These V and J calls derive from TCRdb rather than the authors' analysis. Counted here are almost 35,000 clones, 35% occurring once; the ten biggest clones make up over 20%. Nobody among the patients had been given any treatment before thyroid surgery. The length of the CDR3 is 16 residues. Points from the study as a whole: It was reportedly found that TCR beta diversity was significantly higher in malignant thyroid tumors than in benign nodules, a difference seen in both blood and tumor samples.

Source material: tumor tissue. This rearrangement joins TRBV12-3 or TRBV12-4 to TRBJ2-7; the match to TRBD1 covers 11 bases. The TCR sequence derives from a female donor with papillary thyroid cancer or a benign thyroid nodule (not recorded which). Some clones in this sample may be carry-over from other donors' samples. In nucleotides, the CDR3 is TGTGCCAGCAGCCGGGCTGGGACAGGGGGTACTTACGATCAGTACTTC. Amino acids: CASSRAGTGGTYDQYF.